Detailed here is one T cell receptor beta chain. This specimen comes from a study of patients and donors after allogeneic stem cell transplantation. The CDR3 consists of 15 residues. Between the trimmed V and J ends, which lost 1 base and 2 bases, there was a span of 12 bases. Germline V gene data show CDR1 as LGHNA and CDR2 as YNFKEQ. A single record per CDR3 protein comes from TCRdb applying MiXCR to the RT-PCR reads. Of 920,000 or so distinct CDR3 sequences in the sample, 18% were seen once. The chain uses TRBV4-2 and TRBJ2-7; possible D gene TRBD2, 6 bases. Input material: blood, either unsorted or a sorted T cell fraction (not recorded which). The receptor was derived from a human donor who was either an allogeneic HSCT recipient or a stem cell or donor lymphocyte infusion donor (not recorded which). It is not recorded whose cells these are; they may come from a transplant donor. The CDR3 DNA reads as TGTGCCAGCAGCCAAGTCGGAGGGATAGCCTACGAGCAGTACTTC. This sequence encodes CASSQVGGIAYEQYF.